This T cell receptor beta chain was documented in a study of blood T cell repertoires in COVID-19. At the level of the study: Some COVID-19 samples were acute and others convalescent; all came from the United States, Italy and Spain. The cDNA or gDNA used as material had been derived from T cells, B-cell-depleted T cells, or PBMCs.

V gave up 6 bases and J gave up 6 bases, with 15 bases separating them. CDR3 length: 13 amino acids. Germline V CDR1 and CDR2: MGHDK, SYGVNS. In the original workflow: Amplification with reference gene primers provided the estimates of nucleated cell counts. Profiling relied on immunoSEQ multiplex PCR, and the TCRdb table lists in-frame clones only, not all of them. For V, J and clone size, that table is used; D and trimming come from the DNA. The data contain approximately 200,000 clones, 75% to 90% of them singletons. The source of this sequence is a man aged 30 to 39 with acute or convalescent COVID-19. The sequencing input was peripheral blood. The J gene is TRBJ2-7, the V gene TRBV25-1; D uncertain. The CDR3 nucleotides read TGTGCCAGCAGCCAAACTGCATTTGGCGAGCAGTACTTC. It yields the protein CASSQTAFGEQYF.